These T cell receptor beta chains were read from a single sample in a study of T cells in Graves' hyperthyroidism and ophthalmopathy. TCRdb itself ran the multiplex PCR reads through MiXCR, one entry per CDR3 protein. The sample contains about 570,000 distinct CDR3 sequences, around 46% of which appear only once. Sequencing was done on a sample of peripheral blood or thyroid tissue (not recorded which). Receptor source: an adult woman with Graves' disease, either hyperthyroidism or ophthalmopathy (not recorded which). Each CDR3 is given with its conserved first and last residue. D genes are given only for firm matches. Expanded clones get a size class; other rows say once, few or many, or leave the size out.

>many|TRBD2|TRBV20-1|TRBJ2-2
CSARASGRSTGELFF
TGCAGTGCTAGGGCTAGCGGGAGAAGCACCGGGGAGCTGTTTTTT
>many|TRBD2|TRBV7-9|TRBJ2-2
CASSPILAGGTGELFF
TGTGCCAGCAGTCCGATACTAGCGGGAGGAACCGGGGAGCTGTTTTTT
>-|-|TRBV2|TRBJ2-5
CAGTIPAIQETQYF
TGTGCCGGCACCATACCCGCTATCCAAGAGACCCAGTACTTC
>-|TRBD1|TRBV2|TRBJ1-5
CASSGEGTGGNQPQHF
TGTGCCAGCAGTGGAGAGGGGACAGGGGGCAATCAGCCCCAGCATTTT
>-|TRBD2|TRBV10-3|TRBJ2-5
CATTGLAGAQETQYF
TGTGCCACCACGGGACTAGCGGGAGCCCAAGAGACCCAGTACTTC
>once|-|TRBV7-8|TRBJ2-2
CASSQPTGRGGELFF
TGTGCCAGCAGCCAACCGACAGGAAGGGGAGGGGAGCTGTTTTTT
>many|-|TRBV9|TRBJ1-1
CASSVAGNTEAFF
TGTGCCAGCAGCGTAGCAGGGAACACTGAAGCTTTCTTT
>few|-|TRBV15|TRBJ1-1
CATSRDFSEAFF
TGTGCCACCAGCAGAGATTTCTCTGAAGCTTTCTTT
>many|-|TRBV19|TRBJ2-2
CASSILGNTGELFF
TGTGCCAGTAGTATCCTTGGAAACACCGGGGAGCTGTTTTTT
>many|-|TRBV6-1|TRBJ1-6
CASSDAGGDNSPLHF
TGTGCCAGCAGTGATGCCGGGGGCGATAATTCACCCCTCCACTTT
>many|TRBD2|TRBV2|TRBJ2-2
CASKSGITGELFF
TGTGCCAGCAAGAGCGGGATTACCGGGGAGCTGTTTTTT
>many|-|TRBV4-1|TRBJ1-5
CASSHYRARGNQPQHF
TGCGCCAGCAGCCATTACCGGGCCCGAGGTAATCAGCCCCAGCATTTT
>-|-|TRBV14|TRBJ1-6
CASSQDGGFRQPNSPLHF
TGTGCCAGCAGCCAAGATGGTGGCTTTAGACAGCCTAATTCACCCCTCCACTTT
>-|-|TRBV5-1|TRBJ2-5
CASSLYTQETQYF
TGCGCCAGCAGCTTGTACACCCAAGAGACCCAGTACTTC
>few|-|TRBV4-1|TRBJ1-4
CASSHRGGRTNEKLFF
TGCGCCAGCAGCCATAGAGGGGGGAGGACTAATGAAAAACTGTTTTTT
>-|-|TRBV5-1|TRBJ2-5
CASSSPMGGQETQYF
TGCGCCAGCAGCTCCCCGATGGGGGGGCAGGAGACCCAGTACTTC
>-|-|TRBV10-3|TRBJ2-7
CAISAGLGSYEQYF
TGTGCCATCAGTGCAGGCCTAGGCTCCTACGAGCAGTACTTC
>-|TRBD1|TRBV7-2|TRBJ2-7
CASSVQRGLSYEQYF
TGTGCCAGCAGCGTCCAAAGGGGGCTATCCTACGAGCAGTACTTC
>-|-|TRBV10-3|TRBJ1-5
CAITQGSSNQPQHF
TGTGCCATCACTCAGGGGTCCAGCAATCAGCCCCAGCATTTT
>-|-|TRBV10-3|TRBJ2-7
CAISEGINQPQQYF
TGTGCCATCAGTGAGGGCATCAATCAGCCCCAGCAGTACTTC
>-|TRBD2|TRBV20-1|TRBJ2-7
CSAHTTSGTLEQYF
TGCAGTGCCCATACGACTAGCGGGACACTCGAGCAGTACTTC
>many|-|TRBV2|TRBJ1-3
CASSEYRVSSSGNTIYF
TGTGCCAGCAGTGAATACAGGGTATCCTCCTCTGGAAACACCATATATTTT
>-|-|TRBV30|TRBJ2-7
CAWSGLRGSYEQYF
TGTGCCTGGAGTGGTCTCAGGGGTTCCTACGAGCAGTACTTC
>-|-|TRBV10-3|TRBJ1-1
CAIILGGGTEAFF
TGTGCCATCATTTTAGGCGGTGGAACTGAAGCTTTCTTT
>many|-|TRBV6-6|TRBJ1-2
CASSSSGDSNYGYTF
TGTGCCAGCAGCTCCTCTGGCGACAGTAACTATGGCTACACCTTC
>-|TRBD2|TRBV10-3|TRBJ2-2
CATIPGLANTGELFF
TGTGCCACCATTCCGGGACTAGCGAACACCGGGGAGCTGTTTTTT
>many|-|TRBV10-3|TRBJ1-5
CAISNTGGSNQPQHF
TGTGCCATCAGCAATACAGGTGGCAGCAATCAGCCCCAGCATTTT
>-|TRBD1|TRBV28|TRBJ2-7
CASSSDRGFYEQYF
TGTGCCAGCAGTTCGGACAGGGGCTTCTACGAGCAGTACTTC
>once|-|TRBV15|TRBJ2-5
CATSRDLGYQETQYF
TGTGCCACCAGCAGAGATCTGGGTTATCAAGAGACCCAGTACTTC
>-|-|TRBV20-1|TRBJ2-7
CSEVWRAATYEQYF
TGCAGTGAAGTTTGGCGGGCTGCCACCTACGAGCAGTACTTC
>once|-|TRBV2|TRBJ2-7
CASNGRSYEQYF
TGTGCCAGCAACGGAAGGTCCTACGAGCAGTACTTC
>-|TRBD2|TRBV7-9|TRBJ2-1
CASKLTSGNEQFF
TGTGCCAGCAAACTAACTAGCGGGAATGAGCAGTTCTTC
>-|-|TRBV9|TRBJ1-2
CASSVVNRLGGYTF
TGTGCCAGCAGCGTAGTAAACCGCTTGGGAGGCTACACCTTC
>-|-|TRBV20-1|TRBJ2-7
CSGSAVDEQYF
TGCAGTGGGTCGGCGGTCGACGAGCAGTACTTC
>many|-|TRBV11-2|TRBJ1-3
CASTLDLSGNTIYF
TGTGCCAGCACCTTAGACCTCTCTGGAAACACCATATATTTT
>many|TRBD2|TRBV4-2|TRBJ2-7
CASSQERTSGWYEQYF
TGTGCCAGCAGCCAAGAGCGGACTAGTGGTTGGTACGAGCAGTACTTC
>-|-|TRBV6-5|TRBJ1-3
CASSYSRDGNTIYF
TGTGCCAGCAGTTACTCTCGTGATGGAAACACCATATATTTT
>many|-|TRBV5-1|TRBJ2-7
CASSHTGFEQYF
TGCGCCAGCAGCCACACAGGGTTCGAGCAGTACTTC
>-|-|TRBV7-2|TRBJ2-5
CASSLAWYRSQETQYF
TGTGCCAGCAGCTTAGCTTGGTATCGCTCCCAAGAGACCCAGTACTTC
>few|TRBD2|TRBV10-3|TRBJ2-1
CAISMTSEGEQFF
TGTGCCATCAGCATGACTAGCGAGGGTGAGCAGTTCTTC
>-|TRBD1|TRBV6-6|TRBJ1-5
CASSDRQGTKETQHF
TGTGCCAGCAGTGATCGACAGGGGACGAAAGAGACCCAGCATTTT
>-|-|TRBV2|TRBJ2-7
CASSESRSSYEQYF
TGTGCCAGCAGTGAATCCCGAAGCTCCTACGAGCAGTACTTC
>-|-|TRBV20-1|TRBJ1-5
CSARGGAQHF
TGCAGTGCTAGGGGGGGCGCCCAGCATTTT
>few|-|TRBV7-8|TRBJ2-7
CASSLQVDEQYF
TGTGCCAGCAGCCTCCAAGTTGACGAGCAGTACTTC
>-|-|TRBV2|TRBJ2-7
CAVGSFSYEQYF
TGTGCCGTCGGCAGTTTCTCCTACGAGCAGTACTTC
>many|TRBD1|TRBV20-1|TRBJ1-4
CSARDLKRTGINEKLFF
TGCAGTGCTAGAGACCTTAAGCGGACAGGAATTAATGAAAAACTGTTTTTT
>-|-|TRBV7-9|TRBJ1-5
CASQSGNQPQHF
TGTGCCAGCCAGAGTGGCAATCAGCCCCAGCATTTT
>-|TRBD2|TRBV11-1|TRBJ2-7
CATTRGGSSYEQYF
TGTGCCACCACTCGGGGGGGTAGCTCCTACGAGCAGTACTTC
>few|-|TRBV15|TRBJ1-1
CATLPGAGRHTEAFF
TGTGCCACCCTACCTGGGGCAGGGAGGCACACTGAAGCTTTCTTT
>many|TRBD1|TRBV20-1|TRBJ2-7
CSASGNRGPIHEQYF
TGCAGTGCTAGTGGTAACAGGGGGCCGATCCACGAGCAGTACTTC
>-|-|TRBV29-1|TRBJ1-1
CSVAGGHLNTEAFF
TGCAGCGTTGCCGGGGGACACCTCAACACTGAAGCTTTCTTT
>many|TRBD2|TRBV12-3/TRBV12-4|TRBJ2-5
CASSSSRWREPETQYF
TGTGCCAGCAGTTCGTCTAGGTGGCGGGAGCCAGAGACCCAGTACTTC